The TCR beta chain described here comes from a study of CD8+ T cells in alopecia areata. Broader study findings: In lesional scalp, particularly from alopecia totalis/universalis, clonality was higher than in normal scalp.

The treatment denotes: oral pan-JAK inhibitor, 5-10 mg twice daily. The CDR3 is 15 amino acids. CDR1 and CDR2 from the germline V gene are SNHLY and FYNNEI. Between the trimmed V and J ends, which lost 4 bases and 8 bases, there was a span of 18 bases. About this clone itself: Its antigen is still unknown.

Once RNA had been extracted, it was reverse transcribed into cDNA to act as the sequencing template. Produced via immunoSEQ multiplex PCR; TCRdb's table is partial and in-frame only. The sample records about 180,000 clones, about 55% being singletons. The chain employs TRBV2 and TRBJ2-1; D gene ambiguous. The source was CD8+ T cells sorted from blood, collected at week 24, from a patient treated with tofacitinib. The clonotype originates from a human donor with alopecia areata. The DNA for the CDR3 is TGTGCCAGCAGTGGGACCCTCCCGATAATCGATGAGCAGTTCTTC. Its protein is CASSGTLPIIDEQFF.